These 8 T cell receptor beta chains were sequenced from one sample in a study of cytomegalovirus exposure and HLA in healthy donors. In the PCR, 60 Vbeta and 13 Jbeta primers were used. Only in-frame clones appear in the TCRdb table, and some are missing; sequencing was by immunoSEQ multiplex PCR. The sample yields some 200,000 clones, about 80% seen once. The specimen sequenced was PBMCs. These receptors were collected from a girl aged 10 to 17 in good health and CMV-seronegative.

The chain's CDR3 is CASSQAASGGAVGETQYF. The CDR3 coding sequence is TGTGCCAGTAGCCAGGCGGCTAGCGGGGGGGCGGTAGGAGAGACCCAGTACTTC. This chain joins TRBV19 and TRBJ2-5, with 12 bases lining up with TRBD2. This CDR3 has 18 amino acids. CDR1 and CDR2 from the germline V gene are LNHDA and SQIVND (reference sequence). Trimming cost V 6 bases and J 4 bases; bases outside gene matches: 15.

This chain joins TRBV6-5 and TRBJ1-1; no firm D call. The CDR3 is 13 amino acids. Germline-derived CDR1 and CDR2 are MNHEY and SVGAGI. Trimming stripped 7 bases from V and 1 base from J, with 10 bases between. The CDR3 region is CASKFVQNTEAFF. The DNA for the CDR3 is TGTGCCAGCAAGTTCGTACAGAACACTGAAGCTTTCTTT.

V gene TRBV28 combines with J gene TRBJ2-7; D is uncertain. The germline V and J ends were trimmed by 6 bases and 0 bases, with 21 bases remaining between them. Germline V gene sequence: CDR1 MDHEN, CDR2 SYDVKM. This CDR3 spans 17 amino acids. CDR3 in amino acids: CASRTRGGGGSSYEQYF. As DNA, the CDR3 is TGTGCCAGCAGAACCCGCGGTGGCGGCGGTAGCTCCTACGAGCAGTACTTC.

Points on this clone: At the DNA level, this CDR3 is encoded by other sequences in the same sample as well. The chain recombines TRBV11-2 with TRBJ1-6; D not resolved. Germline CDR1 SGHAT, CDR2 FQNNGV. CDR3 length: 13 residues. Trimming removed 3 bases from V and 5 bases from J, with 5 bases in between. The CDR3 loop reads CASSLRNNSPLHF. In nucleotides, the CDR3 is TGTGCCAGCAGCTTGAGAAATAATTCACCCCTCCACTTT. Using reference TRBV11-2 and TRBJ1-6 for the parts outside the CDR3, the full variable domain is EAGVAQSPRYKIIEKRQSVAFWCNPISGHATLYWYQQILGQGPKLLIQFQNNGVVDDSQLPKDRFSAERLKGVDSTLKIQPAKLEDSAVYLCASSLRNNSPLHFGNGTRLTVT.

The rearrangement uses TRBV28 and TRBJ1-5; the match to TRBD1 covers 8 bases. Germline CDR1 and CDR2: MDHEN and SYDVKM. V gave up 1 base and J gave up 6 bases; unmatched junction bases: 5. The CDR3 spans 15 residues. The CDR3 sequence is CASSLSAGGFQPQHF. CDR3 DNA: TGTGCCAGCAGTTTATCGGCAGGGGGCTTTCAGCCCCAGCATTTT.

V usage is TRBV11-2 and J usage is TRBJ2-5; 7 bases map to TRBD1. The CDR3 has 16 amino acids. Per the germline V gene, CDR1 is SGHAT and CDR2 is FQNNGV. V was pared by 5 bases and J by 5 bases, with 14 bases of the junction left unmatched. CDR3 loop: CASSPRTGGVLETQYF. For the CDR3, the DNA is TGTGCCAGCAGCCCTCGGACAGGTGGTGTTTTGGAGACCCAGTACTTC.

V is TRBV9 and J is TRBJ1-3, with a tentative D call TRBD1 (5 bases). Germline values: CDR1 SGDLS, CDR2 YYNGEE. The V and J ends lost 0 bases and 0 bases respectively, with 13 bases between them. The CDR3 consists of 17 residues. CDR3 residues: CASSVGGGISSGNTIYF. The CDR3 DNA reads TGTGCCAGCAGCGTAGGTGGGGGGATAAGCTCTGGAAACACCATATATTTT.

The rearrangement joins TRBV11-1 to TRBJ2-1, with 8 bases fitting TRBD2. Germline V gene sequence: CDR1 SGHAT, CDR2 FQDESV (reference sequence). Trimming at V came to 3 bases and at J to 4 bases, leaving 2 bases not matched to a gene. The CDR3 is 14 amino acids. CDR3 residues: CASSLGLGYNEQFF. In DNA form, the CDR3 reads TGTGCCAGCAGCTTGGGACTAGGGTACAATGAGCAGTTCTTC. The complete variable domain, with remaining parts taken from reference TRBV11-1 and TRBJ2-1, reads EAEVAQSPRYKITEKSQAVAFWCDPISGHATLYWYRQILGQGPELLVQFQDESVVDDSQLPKDRFSAERLKGVDSTLKIQPAELGDSAMYLCASSLGLGYNEQFFGPGTRLTVL.